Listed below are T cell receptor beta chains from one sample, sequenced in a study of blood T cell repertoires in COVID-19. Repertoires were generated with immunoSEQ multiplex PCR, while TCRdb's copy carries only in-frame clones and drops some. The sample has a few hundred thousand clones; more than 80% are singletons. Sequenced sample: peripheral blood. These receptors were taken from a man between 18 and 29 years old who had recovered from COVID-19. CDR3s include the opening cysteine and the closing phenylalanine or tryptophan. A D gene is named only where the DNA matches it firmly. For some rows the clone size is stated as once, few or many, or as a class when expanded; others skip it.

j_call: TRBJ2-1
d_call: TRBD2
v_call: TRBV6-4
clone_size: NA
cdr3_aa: CASRRLAGRQNEQFF
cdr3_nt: TGTGCCAGCAGACGACTAGCGGGCCGACAGAATGAGCAGTTCTTC

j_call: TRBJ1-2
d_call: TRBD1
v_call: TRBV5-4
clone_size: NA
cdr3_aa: CASSSRDRDGDGYTF
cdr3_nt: TGTGCCAGCAGCTCCCGGGACAGGGATGGGGATGGCTACACCTTC

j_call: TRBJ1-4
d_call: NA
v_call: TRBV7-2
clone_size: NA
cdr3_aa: CASSLTVKDEKLFF
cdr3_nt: TGTGCCAGCAGCTTGACAGTAAAAGATGAAAAACTGTTTTTT

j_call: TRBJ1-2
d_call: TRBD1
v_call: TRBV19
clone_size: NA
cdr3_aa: CASTPIRDRRYGYTF
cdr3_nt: TGTGCCAGTACCCCGATCCGGGACAGGCGGTATGGCTACACCTTC

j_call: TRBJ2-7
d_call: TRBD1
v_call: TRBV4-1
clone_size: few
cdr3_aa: CASSYGQGTYEQYF
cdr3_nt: TGCGCCAGCAGCTACGGACAGGGAACCTACGAGCAGTACTTC

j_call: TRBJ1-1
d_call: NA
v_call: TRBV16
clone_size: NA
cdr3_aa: CASSPRGGMGTEAFF
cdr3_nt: TGTGCCAGCAGCCCGCGGGGGGGGATGGGAACTGAAGCTTTCTTT

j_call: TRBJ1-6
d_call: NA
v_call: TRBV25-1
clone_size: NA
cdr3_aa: CASSGGVRSSPLHF
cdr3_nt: TGTGCCAGCAGTGGCGGGGTTCGGAGTTCACCCCTCCACTTT

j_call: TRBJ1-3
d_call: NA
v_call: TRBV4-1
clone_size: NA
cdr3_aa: CASSQAPTDSGNTIYF
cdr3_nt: TGCGCCAGCAGCCAAGCACCGACAGACTCTGGAAACACCATATATTTT

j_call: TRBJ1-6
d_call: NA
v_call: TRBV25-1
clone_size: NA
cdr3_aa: CASSDIQGNVNSPLHF
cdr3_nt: TGTGCCAGCAGTGACATACAGGGAAACGTTAATTCACCCCTCCACTTT

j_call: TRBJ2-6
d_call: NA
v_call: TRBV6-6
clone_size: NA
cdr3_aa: CAATQGGAGANVLTF
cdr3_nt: TGTGCCGCAACACAGGGTGGAGCTGGGGCCAACGTCCTGACTTTC

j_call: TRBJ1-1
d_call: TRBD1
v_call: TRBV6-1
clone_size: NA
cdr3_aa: CASSDPQGARGSTEAFF
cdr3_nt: TGTGCCAGCAGTGACCCCCAGGGGGCGAGGGGGTCCACTGAAGCTTTCTTT

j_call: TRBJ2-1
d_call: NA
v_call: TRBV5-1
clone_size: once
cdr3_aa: CASSLANLASWDEQFF
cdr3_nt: TGCGCCAGCAGCTTGGCCAACCTAGCTTCGTGGGATGAGCAGTTCTTC

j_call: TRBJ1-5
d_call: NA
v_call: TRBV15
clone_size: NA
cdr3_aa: CATSTPHSNQPQHF
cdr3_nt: TGTGCCACCAGCACCCCACATAGCAATCAGCCCCAGCATTTT

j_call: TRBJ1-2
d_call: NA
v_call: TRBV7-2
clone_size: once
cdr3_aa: CASSPTPQDAYGYTF
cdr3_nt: TGTGCCAGCAGCCCTACCCCACAGGATGCGTATGGCTACACCTTC

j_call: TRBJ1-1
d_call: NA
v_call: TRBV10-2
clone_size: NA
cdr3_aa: CASSDITGRNTEAFF
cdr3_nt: TGCGCCAGCAGCGATATTACAGGGCGGAACACTGAAGCTTTCTTT

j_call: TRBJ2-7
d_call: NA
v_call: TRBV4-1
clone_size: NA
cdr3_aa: CASSQGGRYEQYF
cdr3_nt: TGCGCCAGCAGCCAAGGGGGGCGTTACGAGCAGTACTTC

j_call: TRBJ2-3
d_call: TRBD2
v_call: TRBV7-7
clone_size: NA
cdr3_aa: CASSAPGTSGGEQYF
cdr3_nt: TGTGCCAGCAGCGCCCCCGGGACTAGCGGGGGAGAGCAGTATTTT

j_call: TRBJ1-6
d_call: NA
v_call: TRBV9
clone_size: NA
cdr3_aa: CASSVAPQGDSPLHF
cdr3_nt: TGTGCCAGCAGCGTAGCTCCCCAAGGGGATTCACCCCTCCACTTT

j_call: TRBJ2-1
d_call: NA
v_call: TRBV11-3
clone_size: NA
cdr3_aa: CASSLYPYNEQFF
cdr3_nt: TGTGCCAGCAGCTTATATCCCTACAATGAGCAGTTCTTC

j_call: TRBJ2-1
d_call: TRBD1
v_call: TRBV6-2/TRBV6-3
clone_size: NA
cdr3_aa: CASSSSYETGWGYNEQFF
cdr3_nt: TGTGCCAGCAGTTCCTCCTACGAGACAGGGTGGGGATACAATGAGCAGTTCTTC

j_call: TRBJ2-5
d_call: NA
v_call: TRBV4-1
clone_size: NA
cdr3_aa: CASSQDGVAGSETQYF
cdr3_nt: TGCGCCAGCAGCCAAGATGGAGTGGCGGGGTCTGAGACCCAGTACTTC

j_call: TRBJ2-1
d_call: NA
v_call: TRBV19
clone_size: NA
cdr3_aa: CASNYQNSYNEQFF
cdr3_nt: TGTGCCAGTAACTACCAAAACTCCTACAATGAGCAGTTCTTC

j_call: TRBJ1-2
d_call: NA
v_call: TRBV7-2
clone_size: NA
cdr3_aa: CASSRRQDYGYTF
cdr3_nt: TGTGCCAGCAGCCGCCGACAGGACTATGGCTACACCTTC

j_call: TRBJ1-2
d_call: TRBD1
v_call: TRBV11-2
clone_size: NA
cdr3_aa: CASSPAATGTLGYTF
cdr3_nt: TGTGCCAGCAGCCCTGCCGCGACAGGGACGCTTGGCTACACCTTC

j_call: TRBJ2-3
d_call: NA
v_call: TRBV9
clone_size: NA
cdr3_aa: CASSTVPVADTQYF
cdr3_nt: TGTGCCAGTTCGACAGTACCAGTCGCAGATACGCAGTATTTT

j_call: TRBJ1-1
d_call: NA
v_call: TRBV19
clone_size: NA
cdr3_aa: CASSMGVGAEAFF
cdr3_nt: TGTGCCAGTAGTATGGGTGTCGGAGCTGAAGCTTTCTTT

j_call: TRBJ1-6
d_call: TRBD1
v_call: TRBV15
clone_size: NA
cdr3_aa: CATSRWDSDNSPLHF
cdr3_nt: TGTGCCACCAGCAGATGGGACAGTGATAATTCACCCCTCCACTTT

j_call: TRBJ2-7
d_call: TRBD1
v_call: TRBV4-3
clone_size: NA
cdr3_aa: CASSPRTGGNYEQYF
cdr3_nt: TGCGCCAGCAGCCCCCGGACAGGGGGCAACTACGAGCAGTACTTC

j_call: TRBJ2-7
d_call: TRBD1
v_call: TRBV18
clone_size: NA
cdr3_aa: CASSDQRGLDEQYF
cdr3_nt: TGTGCCAGCTCGGATCAAAGGGGGCTCGACGAGCAGTACTTC

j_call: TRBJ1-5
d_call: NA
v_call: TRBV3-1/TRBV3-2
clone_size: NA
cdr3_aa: CASSQDRDINQPQHF
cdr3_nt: TGTGCCAGCAGCCAAGATCGGGACATCAATCAGCCCCAGCATTTT

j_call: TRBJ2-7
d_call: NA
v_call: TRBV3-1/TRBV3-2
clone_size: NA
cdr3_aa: CASSPLPGEQYF
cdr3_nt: TGTGCCAGCAGCCCCCTCCCCGGCGAGCAGTACTTC

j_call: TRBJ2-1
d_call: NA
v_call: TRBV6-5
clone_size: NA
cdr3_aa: CASRRDSTTYNEQFF
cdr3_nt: TGTGCCAGCAGGCGGGACAGCACCACCTACAATGAGCAGTTCTTC

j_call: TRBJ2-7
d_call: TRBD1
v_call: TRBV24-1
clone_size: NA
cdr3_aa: CATSDLAGTGLYEQYF
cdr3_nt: TGTGCCACCAGTGATTTGGCTGGGACAGGCCTCTACGAGCAGTACTTC

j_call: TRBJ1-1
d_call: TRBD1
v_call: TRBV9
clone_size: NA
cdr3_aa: CASSVGQGAEAFF
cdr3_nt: TGTGCCAGCAGCGTAGGACAGGGGGCTGAAGCTTTCTTT

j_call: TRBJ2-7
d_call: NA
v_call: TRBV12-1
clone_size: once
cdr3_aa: CASSSPSGGKYEQYF
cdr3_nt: TGTGCCAGCAGCTCACCTAGCGGGGGGAAATACGAGCAGTACTTC

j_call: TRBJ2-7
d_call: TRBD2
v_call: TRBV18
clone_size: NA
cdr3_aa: CASSPRLANTYEQYF
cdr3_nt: TGTGCCAGCTCACCACGACTAGCGAACACCTACGAGCAGTACTTC

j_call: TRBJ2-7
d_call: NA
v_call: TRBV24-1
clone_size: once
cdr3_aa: CATSDLCGCEQYF
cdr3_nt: TGTGCCACCAGTGATTTGTGCGGGTGCGAGCAGTACTTC

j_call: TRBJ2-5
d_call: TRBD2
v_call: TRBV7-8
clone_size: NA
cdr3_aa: CASSPAGGTRETQYF
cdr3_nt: TGTGCCAGCAGCCCGGCGGGGGGCACGAGAGAGACCCAGTACTTC

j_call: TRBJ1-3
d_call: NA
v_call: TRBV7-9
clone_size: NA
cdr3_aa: CASSFPSAGNTIYF
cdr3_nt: TGTGCCAGCAGCTTCCCGAGCGCCGGAAACACCATATATTTT

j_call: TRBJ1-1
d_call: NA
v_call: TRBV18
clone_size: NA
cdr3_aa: CASSPGTGGEAFF
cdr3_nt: TGTGCCAGCTCACCTGGAACGGGGGGGGAAGCTTTCTTT

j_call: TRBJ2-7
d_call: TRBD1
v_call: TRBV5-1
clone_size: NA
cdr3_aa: CASSLGTTGVFSYEQYF
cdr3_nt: TGCGCCAGCAGCTTGGGGACGACAGGGGTGTTCTCCTACGAGCAGTACTTC

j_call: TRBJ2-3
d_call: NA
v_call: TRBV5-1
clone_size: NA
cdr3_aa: CASSSGLDTQYF
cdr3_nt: TGCGCCAGCAGCTCCGGACTAGATACGCAGTATTTT

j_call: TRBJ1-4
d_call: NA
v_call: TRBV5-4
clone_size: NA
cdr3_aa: CASSLSPDEKLFF
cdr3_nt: TGTGCCAGCAGCTTGTCGCCAGATGAAAAACTGTTTTTT

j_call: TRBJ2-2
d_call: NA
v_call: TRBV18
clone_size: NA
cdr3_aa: CASSPLDTGELFF
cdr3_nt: TGTGCCAGCTCACCGTTAGACACCGGGGAGCTGTTTTTT

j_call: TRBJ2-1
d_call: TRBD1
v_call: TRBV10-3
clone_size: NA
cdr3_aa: CAISRDREVVNEQFF
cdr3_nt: TGTGCCATCAGTAGGGACAGGGAGGTAGTCAATGAGCAGTTCTTC

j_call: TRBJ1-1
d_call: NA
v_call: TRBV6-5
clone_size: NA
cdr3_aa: CASRVRAMNTEAFF
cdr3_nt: TGTGCCAGCAGGGTCAGGGCGATGAACACTGAAGCTTTCTTT

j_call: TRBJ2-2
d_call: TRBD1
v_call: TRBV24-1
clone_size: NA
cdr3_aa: CATSDPDRGGTGELFF
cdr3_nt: TGTGCCACCAGTGATCCAGACAGGGGTGGAACCGGGGAGCTGTTTTTT

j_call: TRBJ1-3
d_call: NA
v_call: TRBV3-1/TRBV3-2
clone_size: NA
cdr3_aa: CASSQVHGGPGNTIYF
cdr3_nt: TGTGCCAGCAGCCAAGTTCATGGAGGACCTGGAAACACCATATATTTT

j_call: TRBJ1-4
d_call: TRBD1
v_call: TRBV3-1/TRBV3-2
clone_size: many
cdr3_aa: CASSQEPLPTGEKLFF
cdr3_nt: TGTGCCAGCAGCCAAGAACCCCTCCCGACAGGGGAAAAACTGTTTTTT

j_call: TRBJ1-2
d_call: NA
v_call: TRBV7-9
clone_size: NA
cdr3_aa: CASSLKTGYGYTF
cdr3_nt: TGTGCCAGCAGCTTAAAGACAGGCTATGGCTACACCTTC

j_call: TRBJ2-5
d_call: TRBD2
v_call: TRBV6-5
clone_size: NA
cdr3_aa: CASSYGGRGETQYF
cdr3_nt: TGTGCCAGCAGTTACGGCGGGAGGGGGGAGACCCAGTACTTC

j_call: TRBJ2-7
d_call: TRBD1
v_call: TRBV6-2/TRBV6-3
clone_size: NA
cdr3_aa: CASSPGTGTEQYF
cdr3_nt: TGTGCCAGCAGCCCCGGGACAGGGACCGAGCAGTACTTC

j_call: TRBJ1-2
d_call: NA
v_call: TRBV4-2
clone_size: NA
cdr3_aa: CASSPLPRDNAGYTF
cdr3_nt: TGTGCCAGCAGCCCATTACCCCGGGACAATGCCGGCTACACCTTC

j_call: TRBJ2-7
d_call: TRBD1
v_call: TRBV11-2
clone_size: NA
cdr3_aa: CASSLTGTSYEQYF
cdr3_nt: TGTGCCAGCAGCTTGACAGGGACCTCCTACGAGCAGTACTTC

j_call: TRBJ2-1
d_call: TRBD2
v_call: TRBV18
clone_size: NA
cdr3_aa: CASSLTSGAGHEQFF
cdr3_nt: TGTGCCAGCTCACTGACTAGCGGGGCCGGGCATGAGCAGTTCTTC